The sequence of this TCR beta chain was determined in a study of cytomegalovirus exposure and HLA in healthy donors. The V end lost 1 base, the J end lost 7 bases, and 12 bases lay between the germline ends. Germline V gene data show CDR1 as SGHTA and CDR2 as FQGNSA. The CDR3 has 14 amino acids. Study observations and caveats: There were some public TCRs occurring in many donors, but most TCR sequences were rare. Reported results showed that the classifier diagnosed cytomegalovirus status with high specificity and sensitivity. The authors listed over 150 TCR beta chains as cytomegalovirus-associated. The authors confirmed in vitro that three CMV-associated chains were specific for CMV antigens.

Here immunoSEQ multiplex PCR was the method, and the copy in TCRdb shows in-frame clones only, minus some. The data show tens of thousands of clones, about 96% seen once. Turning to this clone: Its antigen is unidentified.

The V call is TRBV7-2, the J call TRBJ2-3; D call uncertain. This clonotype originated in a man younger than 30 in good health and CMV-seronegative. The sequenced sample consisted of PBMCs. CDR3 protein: CASSLVRPRHTQYF. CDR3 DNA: TGTGCCAGCAGCTTAGTCCGGCCTAGACATACGCAGTATTTT.